The 14 T cell receptor beta chains below were found in one sample sequenced in a study of vaccination and CD4 T cells after COVID-19. Cultured CD4+ T-cell DNA underwent Oncomine TCR Beta short-read sequencing. Using the QIAamp micro DNA kit, genomic DNA was extracted from the CD4+ T cells that had been cultured. In TCRdb, the PCR reads were re-called with MiXCR into one record per CDR3 protein. Among 8,000 or so distinct CDR3 sequences listed, about 31% were seen once. Treatment described: roughly 10-day PBMC culture with coronavirus spike peptide pools or control peptides (ViraFEST assay). An unexposed donor provided the CD4+ T cells, which were collected before the COVID-19 pandemic (2011-2018). No antigen has been identified for these receptors. The material sequenced was CD4+ T cells from blood, cultured in vitro. The receptors were gathered from a human donor in good health.

This clonotype was observed a handful of times. This sequence joins TRBV6-1 and TRBJ2-5; a possible D gene is TRBD2 (6 bases). Looked up from germline, CDR1 is MNHNS and CDR2 is SASEGT. V lost 7 bases to trimming and J lost 5 bases, with 14 bases between them. The CDR3 has 13 residues. The chain's CDR3 is CASTPRGLETQYF. In DNA, the CDR3 is TGTGCCAGCACCCCCCGGGGGTTGGAGACCCAGTACTTC.

Sample share makes this clonotype medium-sized. The J gene is TRBJ1-2, the V gene TRBV20-1; 8 nucleotides align to TRBD1. Germline V gives CDR1 DFQATT, CDR2 SNEGSKA (reference sequence). The CDR3 is made up of 14 amino acids. Trimming at V came to 0 bases and at J to 3 bases, leaving 3 bases not matched to a gene. CDR3 in DNA: TGCAGTGCTAGAGATGGGACAGGCGACTATGGCTACACCTTC. Translated: CSARDGTGDYGYTF.

This clonotype has more than one count but fewer than ten. This sequence joins TRBV7-9 and TRBJ1-1, with D uncertain. Germline CDR1 SEHNR, CDR2 FQNEAQ (reference sequence). CDR3 size: 14 residues. Trimming removed 5 bases from V and 1 base from J, with 11 bases in between. CDR3 bases: TGTGCCAGCAGCCCGGACGGAGGGAACACTGAAGCTTTCTTT. Translation gives CASSPDGGNTEAFF.

The chain recombines TRBV6-1 with TRBJ2-5, with D perhaps matching TRBD1 or TRBD2 (6 bases each). CDR3 length: 13 amino acids. Germline loops: CDR1 MNHNS, CDR2 SASEGT. V lost 8 bases to trimming and J lost 4 bases, with 14 bases between them. CDR3 coding DNA: TGTGCCAGCGCCCCACAGGGAGGAGAGACCCAGTACTTC. Translated: CASAPQGGETQYF.

The genes are TRBV6-1 and TRBJ2-5, with TRBD2 identical over 13 bases. This CDR3 region has 17 residues. Germline V CDR1 and CDR2: MNHNS, SASEGT. V gave up 7 bases and J gave up 6 bases; unmatched junction bases: 14. CDR3 sequence: CASTLEGSGLAGQTQYF. In nucleotides, the CDR3 is TGTGCCAGCACCCTTGAGGGGTCGGGACTAGCGGGACAGACCCAGTACTTC.

This clonotype was found a few times. The CDR3 protein is CASSPAGPGDYGYTF. The DNA for the CDR3 is TGTGCCAGCAGCCCAGCGGGGCCTGGGGACTATGGCTACACCTTC. The chain employs TRBV7-2 and TRBJ1-2; a weak D match, TRBD1 (5 bases). CDR1 and CDR2 (germline): SGHTA, FQGNSA. This CDR3 spans 15 amino acids. With 5 bases removed from V and 3 bases from J, the gap between germline ends came to 16 bases.

Only a few counts were recorded for this clonotype. This chain links TRBV7-6 with TRBJ2-5; 10 bases line up with TRBD1. Germline V gives CDR1 SGHVS, CDR2 FNYEAQ. There are 16 residues in the CDR3. With V trimmed by 5 bases and J by 5 bases, 11 bases remained unmatched. This CDR3 is CASSPRPDRGRETQYF. The CDR3 bases are TGTGCCAGCAGCCCCCGCCCTGACAGGGGGCGGGAGACCCAGTACTTC.

In its sample, this clonotype was seen a few times. This rearrangement joins TRBV7-9 to TRBJ1-5; 7 bases line up with TRBD1. V shed 4 bases, J shed 7 bases, and the junction held 7 bases outside the gene matches. The germline V gene has CDR1 SEHNR and CDR2 FQNEAQ (reference sequence). The CDR3 spans 14 residues. The CDR3 DNA follows: TGTGCCAGCAGCTCTGACAGGGTTCGGCAGCCCCAGCATTTT. Translated: CASSSDRVRQPQHF.

This chain joins TRBV6-1 and TRBJ1-1, with D perhaps matching TRBD1 (5 bases). Germline V gene lookup returns CDR1 MNHNS and CDR2 SASEGT. The CDR3 consists of 17 residues. V was clipped by 6 bases and J by 5 bases, with 25 bases between them. The CDR3 loop is CASRSRKVGGPKTEAFF. The CDR3 nucleotides are TGTGCCAGCAGGTCGAGAAAGGTCGGGGGACCAAAGACTGAAGCTTTCTTT.

This clonotype is medium-sized. V is TRBV7-2 and J is TRBJ1-6; a weak D match, TRBD1 (5 bases). The V end was cut by 1 base, the J end by 13 bases, with 17 bases between. Germline V lookup: CDR1 SGHTA, CDR2 FQGNSA. The CDR3 is 15 residues long. The CDR3 region is CASSLGAGGKRPLHF. The CDR3 DNA reads TGTGCCAGCAGCTTAGGAGCTGGGGGGAAGCGTCCCCTCCACTTT.

V gene TRBV6-1 combines with J gene TRBJ2-3; D assignment may be TRBD1 or TRBD2 (6 bases each). Trimming took 10 bases from V and 4 from J, leaving 27 bases between them. CDR3 length equals 17 residues. Germline assignment: CDR1 MNHNS and CDR2 SASEGT. CDR3 coding DNA: TGTGCCACCTCCGGGGGCTTCGGTTTGTCACGGGCAGATACGCAGTATTTT. Amino acid sequence: CATSGGFGLSRADTQYF.

The rearrangement joins TRBV29-1 to TRBJ2-3; possible D gene TRBD2, 7 bases. The germline V and J ends were trimmed by 7 bases and 1 base, with 15 bases remaining between them. This CDR3 comprises 14 residues. Germline CDR1 is SQVTM and CDR2 is ANQGSEA. The CDR3 here is CSGGGGAGTDTQYF. The CDR3, as DNA: TGCAGCGGAGGGGGGGGCGCGGGCACAGATACGCAGTATTTT.

V and J are TRBV10-3 and TRBJ1-5; no reliable D call. Germline-derived CDR1 and CDR2 are ENHRY and SYGVKD. Trimming took 2 bases from V and 6 from J, leaving 11 bases between them. The CDR3 covers 14 residues. CDR3 region: CAISEPFPGQPQHF. The CDR3 DNA is TGTGCCATCAGTGAGCCCTTTCCAGGTCAGCCCCAGCATTTT.

This clonotype was recorded a few times. This rearrangement joins TRBV15 to TRBJ2-2; possibly TRBD1 or TRBD2 for D (5 bases each). Germline CDR1 and CDR2: LNHNV and YYDKDF (reference sequence). There are 16 residues in the CDR3. V was clipped by 1 base and J by 0 bases, with 9 bases between them. CDR3 loop: CATSRVEGPNTGELFF. CDR3 nucleotides: TGTGCCACCAGCAGAGTCGAGGGGCCGAACACCGGGGAGCTGTTTTTT.